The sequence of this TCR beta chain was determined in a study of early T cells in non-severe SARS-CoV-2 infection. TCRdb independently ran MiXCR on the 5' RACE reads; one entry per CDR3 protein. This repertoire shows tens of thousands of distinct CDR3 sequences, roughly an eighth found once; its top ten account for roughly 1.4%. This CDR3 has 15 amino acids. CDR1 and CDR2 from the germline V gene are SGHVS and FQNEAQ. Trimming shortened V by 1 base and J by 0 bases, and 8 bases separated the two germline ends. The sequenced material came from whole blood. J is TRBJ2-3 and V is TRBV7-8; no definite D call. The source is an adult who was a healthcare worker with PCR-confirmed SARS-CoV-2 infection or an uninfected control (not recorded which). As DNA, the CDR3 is TGTGCCAGCAGCTTAGAAACGACTAGCACAGATACGCAGTATTTT. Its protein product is CASSLETTSTDTQYF.